This T cell receptor (beta chain) was captured in a study of glioma-infiltrating T cells after dendritic cell vaccination. At the level of the study: Between 2003 and 2012, patients got autologous tumor lysate-pulsed dendritic cell vaccines. Study observations and caveats: Few patients contributed both blood and tumor specimens.

CDR1 is SGDLS and CDR2 is YYNGEE in the germline V gene. The CDR3 length is 16 residues. With 4 bases clipped from V and 4 bases from J, the junction kept 8 bases outside the gene matches. Sequencing was performed with immunoSEQ multiplex PCR; in TCRdb, only in-frame clones are kept and a portion is missing. The table records 45,000 to 55,000 clones, around 86% of them present only once. Comments on this clone: Its target is unknown.

The source of this sequence is a human donor with glioblastoma. The V and J genes are TRBV9 and TRBJ1-6; 7 nucleotides align to TRBD1. The sample here was blood, taken before dendritic cell vaccination. DNA for the CDR3: TGTGCCAGCAGCCTCACCCGGGACAGATATAATTCACCCCTCCACTTT. It encodes CASSLTRDRYNSPLHF.